This T cell receptor (beta chain) emerged from a study of beta chain features in type 1 diabetes. Whole-study results and caveats: Type 1 diabetes patients had moderately but significantly shorter TCRB CDR3s in all four CD4+ subsets. Any HLA-type effect on TCRB rearrangement remained unresolved here.

Isolated RNA was reverse transcribed in full, so expressed TCRB transcripts were sequenced. Measured with immunoSEQ multiplex PCR; TCRdb has only the in-frame clones, and not every one. The repertoire includes nearly 700,000 clones, 13% of them detected once, and 0.02% to 0.025% sits in the top ten. Comment on this clone: What it binds is unknown.

Trimming left V 4 bases short and J 6 bases short, with 18 bases between. The V gene's germline CDR1 is MGHDK and CDR2 SYGVNS. The CDR3 runs to 16 residues. This chain links TRBV25-1 with TRBJ2-2; D might be TRBD2 (7 bases). Sequencing was performed on naive CD4+ T cells from blood. The clonotype originates from a man younger than 35 with type 1 diabetes. This chain's CDR3 is CASSARGGRASGELFF. The CDR3 nucleotides read TGTGCCAGCAGTGCGAGGGGGGGACGAGCATCCGGGGAGCTGTTTTTT. Full variable domain (outside the CDR3, taken from reference TRBV25-1 and TRBJ2-2): EADIYQTPRYLVIGTGKKITLECSQTMGHDKMYWYQQDPGMELHLIHYSYGVNSTEKGDLSSESTVSRIRTEHFPLTLESARPSHTSQYLCASSARGGRASGELFFGEGSRLTVL.